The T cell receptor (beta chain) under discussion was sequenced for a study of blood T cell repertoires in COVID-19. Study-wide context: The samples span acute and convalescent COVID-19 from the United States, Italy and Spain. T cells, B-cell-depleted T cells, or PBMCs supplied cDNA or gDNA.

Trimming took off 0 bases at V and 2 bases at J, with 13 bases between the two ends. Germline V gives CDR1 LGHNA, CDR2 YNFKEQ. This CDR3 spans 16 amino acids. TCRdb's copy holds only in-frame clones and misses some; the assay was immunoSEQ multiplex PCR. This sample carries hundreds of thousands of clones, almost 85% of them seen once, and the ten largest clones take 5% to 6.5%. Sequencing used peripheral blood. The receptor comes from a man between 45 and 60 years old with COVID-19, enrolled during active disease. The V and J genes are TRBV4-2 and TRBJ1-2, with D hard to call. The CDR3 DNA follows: TGTGCCAGCAGCCAAGACAATGCGGGGTCCAACTATGGCTACACCTTC. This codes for CASSQDNAGSNYGYTF.